This T cell receptor beta chain originates from a study of T cell responses to AZD1222 COVID-19 vaccine. Germline V lookup: CDR1 MGHDK, CDR2 SYGVNS. The CDR3 is made up of 17 amino acids. Trimming removed 3 bases from V and 1 base from J, with 15 bases in between. This clone was detected only a few times. Method: immunoSEQ multiplex PCR; TCRdb's copy keeps in-frame clones and lacks some. The data show about 150,000 clones, about 90% seen once. This sequence originates from an adult in good health. Here the sequenced sample was peripheral blood, taken on day 0 of AZD1222 vaccination. This sequence joins TRBV25-1 and TRBJ2-2, with no clear D. The CDR3, as DNA: TGTGCCAGCAGTGATTTGACTCGGCCGGGGAACACCGGGGAGCTGTTTTTT. Its translation is CASSDLTRPGNTGELFF.